Sequencing of this TCR beta chain was carried out in a study of cytomegalovirus exposure and HLA in healthy donors. Trimming removed 0 bases from V and 7 bases from J, with 11 bases in between. This CDR3 region has 14 residues. CDR1 is SGHKS and CDR2 is YYEKEE in the germline V gene (reference sequence). The donors, nominally healthy at sampling, likely had unrecorded immune exposures. The PCR ran on 60 Vbeta and 13 Jbeta primers. Measured with immunoSEQ multiplex PCR; TCRdb has only the in-frame clones, and not every one. There are about 110,000 clones in the sample; about two thirds occur only once, and less than 3.5% lies in the top ten. On this clone itself: Its antigen is as yet unknown.

Study-wide results and caveats: There were around 160 TCR beta chains listed as cytomegalovirus-associated. In vitro work confirmed that three CMV-associated chains recognize CMV antigens. Rarity held for most TCR sequences, but there were some public TCRs that occurred in many donors.

This clonotype originated in a female donor in good health and CMV-seronegative. V usage is TRBV5-5 and J usage is TRBJ2-1; a possible D gene is TRBD2 (5 bases). Sequenced: PBMCs. CDR3 residues: CASSLVARGNEQFF. In DNA form, the CDR3 reads TGTGCCAGCAGCTTGGTGGCTAGAGGGAATGAGCAGTTCTTC.